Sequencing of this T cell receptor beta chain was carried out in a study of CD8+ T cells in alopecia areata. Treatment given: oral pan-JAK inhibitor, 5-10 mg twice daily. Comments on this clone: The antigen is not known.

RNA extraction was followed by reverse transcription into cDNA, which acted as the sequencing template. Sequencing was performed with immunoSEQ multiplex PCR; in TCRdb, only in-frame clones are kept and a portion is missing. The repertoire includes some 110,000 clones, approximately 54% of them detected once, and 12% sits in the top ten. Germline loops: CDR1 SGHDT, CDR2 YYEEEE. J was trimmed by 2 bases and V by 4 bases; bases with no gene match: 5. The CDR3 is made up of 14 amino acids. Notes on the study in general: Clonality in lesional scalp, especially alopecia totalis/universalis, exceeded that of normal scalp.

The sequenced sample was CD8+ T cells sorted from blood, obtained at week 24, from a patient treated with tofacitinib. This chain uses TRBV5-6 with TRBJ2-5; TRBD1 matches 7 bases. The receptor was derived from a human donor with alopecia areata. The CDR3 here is CASSPGTEQETQYF. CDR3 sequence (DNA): TGTGCCAGCAGCCCAGGGACAGAACAAGAGACCCAGTACTTC.